This T cell receptor beta chain was recovered during a study of cytotoxic CD8 clonotypes in ibrutinib-treated CLL. Libraries were prepared by immunoSEQ multiplex PCR; TCRdb keeps only in-frame clonotypes and omits some of them. This sample carries approximately 97,000 clones, 70% to 80% of them seen once, and the ten largest clones take 20% to 25%. Study observations and caveats: Samples were collected at differing times from sustained-remission and progressing patients. Public clonotypes were rare and shrank or held steady on treatment.

This clone has a single count. Its specificity is not known. Sample: PBMCs, taken after 24 months of ibrutinib treatment. The TCR sequence derives from a human donor with chronic lymphocytic leukemia.

The CDR3, as DNA: TGTGCCAGCAGCTTGGGACTAGCGAACGAGCAGTACTTC. The encoded protein is CASSLGLANEQYF. The genes are TRBV7-3 and TRBJ2-7, with 10 positions matching TRBD2. Looked up from germline, CDR1 is SGHTA and CDR2 is FQGTGA. Losses at the gene ends were 3 bases for V and 5 bases for J; bases not matched to a gene: 1. This CDR3 region has 13 residues.